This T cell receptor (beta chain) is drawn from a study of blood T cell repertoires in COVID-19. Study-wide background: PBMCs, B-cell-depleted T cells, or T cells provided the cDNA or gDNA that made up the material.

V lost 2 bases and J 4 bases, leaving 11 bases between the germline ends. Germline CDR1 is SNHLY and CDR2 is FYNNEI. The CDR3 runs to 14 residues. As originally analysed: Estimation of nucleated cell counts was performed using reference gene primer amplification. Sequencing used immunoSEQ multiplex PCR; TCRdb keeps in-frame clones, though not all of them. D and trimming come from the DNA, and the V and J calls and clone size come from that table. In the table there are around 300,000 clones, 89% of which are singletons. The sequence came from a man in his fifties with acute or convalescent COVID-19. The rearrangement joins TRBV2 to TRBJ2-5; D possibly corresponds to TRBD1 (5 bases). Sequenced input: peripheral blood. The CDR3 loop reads CASSESRVRETQYF. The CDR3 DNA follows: TGTGCCAGCAGTGAAAGCAGGGTACGAGAGACCCAGTACTTC.